These 8 T cell receptor beta chains share one sample of origin, sequenced in a study of CD8 T cells in ankylosing spondylitis. MiXCR, run by TCRdb on the 5' RACE reads, gives a single entry per CDR3 protein. The sample has about 450,000 distinct CDR3 sequences, roughly 27% seen once. These TCRs' antigens remain unknown. Study findings and constraints: A motif of seven or eight highly homologous TCR beta variants was seen as apparently characteristic of ankylosing spondylitis blood.

The sequencing sample was made of blood, either unsorted or a sorted T cell fraction (not recorded which). The source is a male donor with ankylosing spondylitis.

This clonotype occurred many times. The CDR3, as DNA: TGCGCCAGCAGCTTGGCTAGGAGGGGCGATACGCAGTATTTT. This codes for CASSLARRGDTQYF. This rearrangement joins TRBV5-1 to TRBJ2-3, with D possibly matching TRBD2 (6 bases). CDR3 length equals 14 residues. Trimming took off 0 bases at V and 6 bases at J, with 11 bases between the two ends. Germline CDR1 and CDR2: SGHRS and YFSETQ.

This clonotype was seen just once. The chain uses TRBV10-1 and TRBJ2-5; D is possibly TRBD2 (5 bases). Looked up from germline, CDR1 is WNHNN and CDR2 is SYGVQD (reference sequence). V dropped 7 bases and J dropped 2 bases, with 11 bases sitting between them. The CDR3 extends over 13 amino acids. CDR3 sequence (DNA): TGCGCCAGCAATCGGAGGCAGCAAGAGACCCAGTACTTC. Protein product: CASNRRQQETQYF.

This clonotype was counted only a few times. The chain carries TRBV7-8 and TRBJ2-1; no definite D call. The CDR3 length is 14 residues. Germline CDR1 SGHVS, CDR2 FQNEAQ. With 0 bases removed from V and 6 bases from J, the gap between germline ends came to 9 bases. This CDR3 reads CASSLAQLRNEQFF. CDR3 nucleotide sequence: TGTGCCAGCAGCTTAGCACAGCTACGCAATGAGCAGTTCTTC.

The V and J genes are TRBV24-1 and TRBJ2-1; 12 bases line up with TRBD2. Germline values: CDR1 KGHDR, CDR2 SFDVKD. V lost 3 bases to trimming and J lost 6 bases; unmatched junction nucleotides: 5. The CDR3 sequence is 16 residues long. The CDR3 region is CATSDPSGRAPNEQFF. The DNA for the CDR3 is TGTGCCACCAGTGATCCTAGCGGGAGGGCCCCCAATGAGCAGTTCTTC.

The sample holds a few counts of this clonotype. The chain is built from TRBV5-1 and TRBJ1-4; D call uncertain. Trimming took 0 bases from V and 12 from J, leaving 15 bases between them. Looked up from germline, CDR1 is SGHRS and CDR2 is YFSETQ. There are 14 residues in the CDR3. The chain's CDR3 is CASSLGGALGELFF. The DNA for the CDR3 is TGCGCCAGCAGCTTGGGAGGAGCCCTTGGGGAACTGTTTTTT. Based on the CDR3 plus reference TRBV5-1 and TRBJ1-4, the full variable domain is KAGVTQTPRYLIKTRGQQVTLSCSPISGHRSVSWYQQTPGQGLQFLFEYFSETQRNKGNFPGRFSGRQFSNSRSEMNVSTLELGDSALYLCASSLGGALGELFFGSGTQLSVL.

The chain joins TRBV29-1 to TRBJ2-3; D is uncertain. CDR3 length equals 12 residues. V lost 5 bases and J 2 bases, leaving 8 bases between the germline ends. The germline V gene has CDR1 SQVTM and CDR2 ANQGSEA. CDR3 region: CSVYVPTDTQYF. The CDR3 region has the DNA TGCAGCGTTTACGTGCCCACAGATACGCAGTATTTT.

The V call is TRBV5-4, the J call TRBJ2-3; a weak D match, TRBD2 (6 bases). The CDR3 loop spans 14 amino acids. The V end was cut by 3 bases, the J end by 2 bases, with 10 bases between. The germline V gene encodes CDR1 SGHNT and CDR2 YYREEE (reference sequence). The CDR3 sequence is CASSSTRYTDTQYF. The CDR3 DNA reads TGTGCCAGCAGCTCGACTAGATACACAGATACGCAGTATTTT.

The rearrangement links TRBV28 to TRBJ2-3; TRBD2 matches at 8 bases. CDR1 and CDR2 from the germline V gene are MDHEN and SYDVKM. With V trimmed by 6 bases and J by 0 bases, 14 bases remained unmatched. The CDR3 has 18 amino acids. CDR3 DNA sequence: TGTGCCAGCAGATCCACAATCCTTTCTAGCGGGAGCACAGATACGCAGTATTTT. This gives the protein CASRSTILSSGSTDTQYF.